This TCR beta chain was identified during a study of blood T cell repertoires in COVID-19. Study context: The United States, Italy and Spain supplied acute and convalescent COVID-19 samples. From T cells, B-cell-depleted T cells, or PBMCs came the material, which was cDNA or gDNA.

Original processing notes: Cell counts per sample came from amplifying reference gene primers. The repertoire was sequenced with immunoSEQ multiplex PCR; TCRdb's copy has only in-frame clones and lacks some. V and J calls and clone size are copied from that table; D and trimming were computed from the DNA. The repertoire holds about 300,000 clones, with 80% to 90% as singletons. The CDR3 has 17 residues. From germline, CDR1 is KGHSH and CDR2 LQKENI. J lost 3 bases, V lost 3 bases, and 10 bases had no gene match. Material: peripheral blood. The sequence was obtained from a middle-aged man with acute or convalescent COVID-19. V is TRBV18 and J is TRBJ2-2, with 7 positions matching TRBD1. CDR3 in amino acids: CASSPLLTGTDTGELFF. In nucleotides, the CDR3 is TGTGCCAGCTCACCTTTATTGACAGGGACGGACACCGGGGAGCTGTTTTTT.